A selection of T cell receptor beta chains follows, all from one sample in a study of T cell responses to AZD1222 COVID-19 vaccine. TCRdb keeps only in-frame clones here, not all; method: immunoSEQ multiplex PCR. This sample has 150,000 to 190,000 clones, with 90% found just once. The sequencing here drew on peripheral blood, taken on day 0 of AZD1222 vaccination. The source is an adult in good health. Each CDR3 is given with its conserved first and last residue. D genes are given only for firm matches. Clone size is stated in some rows and not others, as once, few, many or a class when expanded.

>TRBV18|TRBJ2-7|.|.
CASSPTPSNDEQYF
TGTGCCAGCTCACCCACACCCTCGAACGACGAGCAGTACTTC
>TRBV7-8|TRBJ1-1|.|.
CASSLVGGNTEAFF
TGTGCCAGCAGCTTAGTGGGGGGTAACACTGAAGCTTTCTTT
>TRBV29-1|TRBJ1-1|.|.
CSVGVPGLVTEAFF
TGCAGCGTTGGGGTGCCAGGTCTTGTCACTGAAGCTTTCTTT
>TRBV28|TRBJ2-5|once|.
CASSSLGNQETQYF
TGTGCCAGCAGTTCGCTGGGAAACCAAGAGACCCAGTACTTC
>TRBV27|TRBJ1-6|.|.
CASSLRDGNSPLHF
TGTGCCAGCAGTTTACGGGACGGGAATTCACCCCTCCACTTT
>TRBV5-8|TRBJ1-4|.|.
CASSLATGSRATNEKLFF
TGTGCCAGCAGCTTGGCGACAGGTTCGAGGGCAACTAATGAAAAACTGTTTTTT
>TRBV28|TRBJ1-2|few|.
CASRQSGAVYGYTF
TGTGCCAGCAGACAAAGCGGGGCAGTCTATGGCTACACCTTC
>TRBV18|TRBJ2-5|.|.
CASSPMNQGIRETQYF
TGTGCCAGCTCACCTATGAATCAGGGGATTAGGGAGACCCAGTACTTC
>TRBV27|TRBJ2-7|once|.
CASSLYPGLYEQYF
TGTGCCAGCAGTTTATATCCCGGGCTTTACGAGCAGTACTTC
>TRBV18|TRBJ1-2|.|.
CASSKGELNYGYTF
TGTGCCAGCTCAAAAGGGGAACTTAACTATGGCTACACCTTC
>TRBV7-9|TRBJ1-4|.|TRBD1
CASSGDRVREKLFF
TGTGCCAGCAGCGGGGACAGGGTCCGTGAAAAACTGTTTTTT
>TRBV7-8|TRBJ2-1|.|TRBD1
CASSLTGGNEQFF
TGTGCCAGCAGCTTAACAGGGGGCAATGAGCAGTTCTTC
>TRBV7-9|TRBJ2-1|.|TRBD1
CASSSTDRFYNEQFF
TGTGCCAGCAGCTCCACGGACAGGTTCTACAATGAGCAGTTCTTC
>TRBV7-2|TRBJ2-5|.|TRBD2
CASSPRAGTFQETQYF
TGTGCCAGCAGCCCACGAGCGGGGACTTTCCAAGAGACCCAGTACTTC
>TRBV21-1|TRBJ2-1|.|.
CASSIQTSGRSNEQFF
TGTGCCAGCAGCATCCAGACTAGCGGGAGATCGAATGAGCAGTTCTTC
>TRBV27|TRBJ1-1|.|TRBD1
CASRPGQGAIEAFF
TGTGCCAGCAGGCCGGGACAGGGGGCGATTGAAGCTTTCTTT
>TRBV28|TRBJ1-5|.|.
CAISPWGGNQPQHF
TGTGCCATCTCGCCCTGGGGCGGCAATCAGCCCCAGCATTTT